The sequence of this TCR beta chain was determined in a study of naive and memory T cell subsets. Whole-study findings and limits: Over 95% of naive TCR sequences appeared only once after error correction, unlike memory subsets. No ground truth validated the naive and memory repertoire findings.

Two oligonucleotides, mixed equimolar, formed the beta constant-region primer covering TRBC1 and TRBC2. The ligated cDNA underwent four PCR rounds using SP2 and nested alpha and beta constant-region primers. An oligonucleotide with the SP2 primer and a 12-nucleotide UMI was ligated to the cDNA 3' end. MiXCR, run by TCRdb on the UMI-ligation and nested PCR reads, gives a single entry per CDR3 protein. The sample contains roughly 7,500 distinct CDR3 sequences, approximately 26% of which appear only once. Comments on this clonotype: The antigen remains undetermined.

Trimming took 5 bases from V and 5 from J, leaving 12 bases between them. The CDR3 covers 13 residues. Germline CDR1 KGHDR, CDR2 SFDVKD. V gene TRBV24-1 combines with J gene TRBJ2-7; possibly TRBD1 or TRBD2 for D (5 bases each). Input material: CD8+ TEMRA cells from blood. Described subset: effector memory re-expressing CD45RA, CD45RA+ CD27-. This clonotype was obtained from a human donor in good health. CDR3 sequence reads: CATSVGTAHEQYF. CDR3 DNA: TGTGCCACCAGTGTCGGGACCGCCCACGAGCAGTACTTC.